A single sample is the source of the 16 T cell receptor beta chains below, sequenced in a study of CD4 T cells in relation to SARS-CoV-2 and coronaviruses. Unexposed donor CD4+ T cells date from about 2011-2018, before the COVID-19 pandemic. Data came from immunoSEQ multiplex PCR; TCRdb stores just in-frame clones and leaves some out. This sample has 68,000 or so clones, with roughly 93% found just once. Sequencing was done on a sample of naive CD4+ T cells from PBMCs. This sample's subset: naive CD4+ T cells isolated by negative enrichment. The receptors originated from a human donor in good health.

V usage is TRBV18 and J usage is TRBJ2-3, with TRBD2 matching 13 bases. CDR1 and CDR2 (germline): KGHSH, LQKENI. The CDR3 length is 15 residues. V was pared by 3 bases and J by 4 bases, with 1 base of the junction left unmatched. For the CDR3, the DNA is TGTGCCAGCTCACCCGGGACTAGCGGGGCAGATACGCAGTATTTT. This codes for CASSPGTSGADTQYF.

The genes are TRBV28 and TRBJ1-6; TRBD1 agrees at 7 bases. V was clipped by 5 bases and J by 0 bases; unmatched bases: 7. This CDR3 comprises 17 residues. Germline V gene sequence: CDR1 MDHEN, CDR2 SYDVKM. The CDR3 DNA sequence: TGTGCCAGCAGTGACCGACAGGGTGGCTCCTATAATTCACCCCTCCACTTT. Protein sequence: CASSDRQGGSYNSPLHF. Full variable domain (missing parts from reference TRBV28 and TRBJ1-6): DVKVTQSSRYLVKRTGEKVFLECVQDMDHENMFWYRQDPGLGLRLIYFSYDVKMKEKGDIPEGYSVSREKKERFSLILESASTNQTSMYLCASSDRQGGSYNSPLHFGNGTRLTVT.

The chain combines TRBV28 with TRBJ1-4, with TRBD1 matching over 8 bases. CDR1 and CDR2 from the germline V gene are MDHEN and SYDVKM. The CDR3 runs to 14 residues. V shed 4 bases and J 8 bases; nucleotides not matched to a gene: 6. The CDR3: CASSSTGESEKLFF. Here the CDR3 DNA reads TGTGCCAGCAGTTCGACAGGGGAGAGCGAAAAACTGTTTTTT.

The genes are TRBV5-1 and TRBJ1-2, with D possibly matching TRBD1 (5 bases). The CDR3 covers 13 residues. CDR1 and CDR2 (germline): SGHRS, YFSETQ. V lost 0 bases and J 6 bases, leaving 9 bases between the germline ends. The CDR3: CASSLVGTNGYTF. The CDR3 region has the DNA TGCGCCAGCAGCTTGGTGGGGACGAATGGCTACACCTTC.

The CDR3 DNA reads TGTGCCAGCAGCCCCAGGACGGGCCTATATGGCTACACCTTC. Amino acid sequence: CASSPRTGLYGYTF. This chain links TRBV9 with TRBJ1-2; D is uncertain. V was pared by 4 bases and J by 5 bases, with 15 bases between. The CDR3 spans 14 residues. Germline V gene data show CDR1 as SGDLS and CDR2 as YYNGEE.

The chain carries TRBV19 and TRBJ1-5; a possible D gene is TRBD1 (5 bases). V shed 5 bases and J shed 2 bases, with 16 bases lying between them. The CDR3 has 16 amino acids. The germline CDR1 and CDR2 sequences are LNHDA and SQIVND (reference sequence). The CDR3, as DNA: TGTGCCAGTAGTCCAGGGCCTTTTGGGGGCAATCAGCCCCAGCATTTT. Its protein is CASSPGPFGGNQPQHF. Full variable domain (rest looked up from reference TRBV19 and TRBJ1-5): DGGITQSPKYLFRKEGQNVTLSCEQNLNHDAMYWYRQDPGQGLRLIYYSQIVNDFQKGDIAEGYSVSREKKESFPLTVTSAQKNPTAFYLCASSPGPFGGNQPQHFGDGTRLSIL.

V gene TRBV7-2 combines with J gene TRBJ2-3; TRBD2 aligns across 13 bases. The germline V gene encodes CDR1 SGHTA and CDR2 FQGNSA. The V segment lost 5 bases and the J segment 6 bases; nucleotides outside the gene matches: 5. The CDR3 covers 15 residues. The CDR3 spells CASSILAGGYDTQYF. Written as DNA, the CDR3 is TGTGCCAGCAGCATACTAGCGGGGGGGTACGATACGCAGTATTTT.

This clone was observed a few times. The chain carries TRBV4-2 and TRBJ2-2; 9 bases agree with TRBD2. The V gene's germline CDR1 is LGHNA and CDR2 YNFKEQ. This CDR3 spans 20 amino acids. Trimming at V came to 4 bases and at J to 2 bases, leaving 17 bases not matched to a gene. CDR3 DNA sequence: TGTGCCAGCAGCCCCCTCTCGGGTGCGGGGGGGCCGGCTAACACCGGGGAGCTGTTTTTT. Amino acid sequence: CASSPLSGAGGPANTGELFF.

J is TRBJ2-3 and V is TRBV5-4, with D perhaps TRBD1 (6 bases). V was shortened by 0 bases and J by 3 bases, with 11 bases between the two germline ends. The CDR3 is made up of 15 amino acids. Germline CDR1 and CDR2: SGHNT and YYREEE (reference sequence). In nucleotides, the CDR3 is TGTGCCAGCAGCTTGGTCGGGACACTAACAGATACGCAGTATTTT. Amino acid sequence: CASSLVGTLTDTQYF. Using reference TRBV5-4 and TRBJ2-3 for the parts outside the CDR3, the full variable domain is ETGVTQSPTHLIKTRGQQVTLRCSSQSGHNTVSWYQQALGQGPQFIFQYYREEENGRGNFPPRFSGLQFPNYSSELNVNALELDDSALYLCASSLVGTLTDTQYFGPGTRLTVL.

The gene calls are TRBV28 and TRBJ2-7; D is unresolved. V was shortened by 4 bases and J by 1 base, with 11 bases between the two germline ends. CDR1 is MDHEN and CDR2 is SYDVKM in the germline V gene. The CDR3 spans 14 residues. This chain's CDR3 is CASSSSWGSYEQYF. The DNA for the CDR3 is TGTGCCAGCAGTTCCTCCTGGGGATCCTACGAGCAGTACTTC.

V and J are TRBV6-4 and TRBJ2-1; TRBD2 aligns across 9 bases. Germline values: CDR1 MRHNA, CDR2 SNTAGT. The CDR3 spans 16 residues. V lost 2 bases and J lost 10; bases outside the gene matches: 12. CDR3 in DNA: TGTGCCAGCAGTGACGTTGTTTCCCCGGGACTAGCAGAGCAGTTCTTC. Residues: CASSDVVSPGLAEQFF.

The chain recombines TRBV9 with TRBJ2-1; TRBD1 matches at 8 bases. The CDR3 has 14 residues. Trimming removed 3 bases from V and 8 bases from J; junction bases left unmatched: 7. Germline V CDR1 and CDR2: SGDLS, YYNGEE. The CDR3 region is CASSASRGRDEQFF. CDR3 sequence (DNA): TGTGCCAGCAGCGCTTCCAGGGGGCGCGATGAGCAGTTCTTC.

The chain couples TRBV13 to TRBJ2-1; 14 bases are a match to TRBD2. The CDR3 consists of 15 residues. Germline V gene data show CDR1 as PRHDT and CDR2 as FYEKMQ (reference sequence). The junction had 14 bases not matched to a gene; V was cut back by 9 bases and J by 13 bases. The CDR3 is CASEPRLAGGPGQFF. CDR3 DNA: TGTGCCAGTGAACCGCGACTAGCGGGAGGGCCGGGTCAGTTCTTC.

The chain combines TRBV7-3 with TRBJ1-1; 8 nucleotides align to TRBD1. V lost 4 bases and J lost 4; bases outside the gene matches: 5. The germline V gene encodes CDR1 SGHTA and CDR2 FQGTGA. This CDR3 has 14 amino acids. CDR3 sequence: CASSSRTGRTEAFF. The CDR3 DNA reads TGTGCCAGCAGCTCCCGGACAGGGCGCACTGAAGCTTTCTTT. Combining the CDR3 with reference TRBV7-3 and TRBJ1-1 gives the whole variable domain GAGVSQTPSNKVTEKGKYVELRCDPISGHTALYWYRQSLGQGPEFLIYFQGTGAADDSGLPNDRFFAVRPEGSVSTLKIQRTERGDSAVYLCASSSRTGRTEAFFGQGTRLTVV.

This clone was observed a single time. This rearrangement joins TRBV5-1 to TRBJ1-1; TRBD1 is a possible D gene (6 bases). The V end was cut by 4 bases, the J end by 4 bases, with 29 bases between. The CDR3 spans 19 residues. CDR1 and CDR2 (germline): SGHRS, YFSETQ. This CDR3 is CASSPQPLGGVVLATEAFF. Written as DNA, the CDR3 is TGCGCCAGCAGCCCCCAACCATTGGGGGGCGTAGTATTGGCCACTGAAGCTTTCTTT.

The chain couples TRBV5-1 to TRBJ2-3; 8 bases match TRBD2. CDR3 length: 17 amino acids. The V gene's germline CDR1 is SGHRS and CDR2 YFSETQ. V lost 4 bases, J lost 0 bases, and 10 bases stayed unmatched. The CDR3 reads CASSSGAGGLSTDTQYF. Here the CDR3 DNA reads TGCGCCAGCAGCAGTGGGGCGGGAGGTCTCAGCACAGATACGCAGTATTTT.